This TCR beta chain originates from a study of OX40 agonist ivuxolimab in advanced cancers. The overall study: A male proportion of just over 80% was recorded, with mean age approximately 57 years and range roughly 20 to 90.

Notes on the study in general: Both blood CD4+ and CD8+ T cells showed clonal growth by week 6 at 0.1 to 3.0 mg/kg. CD8+ T cells (on average) carried more expanded clones than CD4+ T cells. Undetermined was the antigen specificity of the expanded peripheral T cells.

This clone was detected a few times. The antigen remains unidentified. This table comes from immunoSEQ multiplex PCR, and its TCRdb copy is limited to in-frame clones, with some not included. This table holds about 83,000 clones, approximately 88% found once. Looked up from germline, CDR1 is MGHRA and CDR2 is YSYEKL. This CDR3 comprises 11 residues. V dropped 10 bases and J dropped 5 bases, with 9 bases sitting between them. The sequences come from CD4+ or CD8+ T cells sorted from blood, collected in a trial of the OX40 agonist ivuxolimab. This TCR came from an adult with an advanced solid tumor such as melanoma, head and neck, liver or kidney cancer. This chain connects TRBV4-1 to TRBJ2-1; the D gene is possibly TRBD2 (5 bases). As DNA, the CDR3 is TGCGCCACGGGGTACAACAATGAGCAGTTCTTC. Amino acids: CATGYNNEQFF.